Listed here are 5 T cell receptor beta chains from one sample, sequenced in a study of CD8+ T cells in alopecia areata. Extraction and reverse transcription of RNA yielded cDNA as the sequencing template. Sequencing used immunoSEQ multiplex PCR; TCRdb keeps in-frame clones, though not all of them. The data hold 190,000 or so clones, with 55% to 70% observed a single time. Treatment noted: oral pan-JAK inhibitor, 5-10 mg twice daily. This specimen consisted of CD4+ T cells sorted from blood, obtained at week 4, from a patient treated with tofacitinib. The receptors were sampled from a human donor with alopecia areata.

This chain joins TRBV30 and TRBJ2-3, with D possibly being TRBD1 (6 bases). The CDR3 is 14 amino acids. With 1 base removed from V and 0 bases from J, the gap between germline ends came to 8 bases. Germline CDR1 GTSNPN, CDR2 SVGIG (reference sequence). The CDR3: CAWSGTVSTDTQYF. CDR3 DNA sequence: TGTGCCTGGAGTGGGACAGTTAGCACAGATACGCAGTATTTT.

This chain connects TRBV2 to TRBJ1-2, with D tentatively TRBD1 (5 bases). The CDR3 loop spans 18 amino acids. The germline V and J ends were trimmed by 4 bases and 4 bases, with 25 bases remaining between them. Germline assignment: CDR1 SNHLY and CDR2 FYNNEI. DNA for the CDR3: TGTGCCAGCAGTGCCTTGGGGTCAGAGACAGCTTCCCTCTATGGCTACACCTTC. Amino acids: CASSALGSETASLYGYTF.

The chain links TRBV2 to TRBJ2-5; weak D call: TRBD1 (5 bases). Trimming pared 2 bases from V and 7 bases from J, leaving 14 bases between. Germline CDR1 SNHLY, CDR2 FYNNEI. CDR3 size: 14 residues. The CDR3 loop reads CASSEKLRARTQYF. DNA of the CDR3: TGTGCCAGCAGTGAAAAACTCAGGGCCCGGACCCAGTACTTC.

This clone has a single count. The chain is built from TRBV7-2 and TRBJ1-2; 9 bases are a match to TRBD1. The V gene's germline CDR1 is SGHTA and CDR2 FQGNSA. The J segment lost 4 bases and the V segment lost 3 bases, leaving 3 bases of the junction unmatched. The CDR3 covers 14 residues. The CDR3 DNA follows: TGTGCCAGCAGCTTGGGACAGGGATCCTATGGCTACACCTTC. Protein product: CASSLGQGSYGYTF.

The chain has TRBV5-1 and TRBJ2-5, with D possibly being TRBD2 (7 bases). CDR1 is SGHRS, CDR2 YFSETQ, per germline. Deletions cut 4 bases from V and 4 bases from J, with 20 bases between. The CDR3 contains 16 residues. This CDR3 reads CASSPAAGAFGETQYF. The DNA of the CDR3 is TGCGCCAGCAGCCCCGCCGCGGGGGCTTTCGGAGAGACCCAGTACTTC.